This TCR beta chain was sequenced during a study of beta chain features in type 1 diabetes. Study-wide context: The study examined roughly 100 million sorted cells across all samples.

Blood was collected once per donor into heparin, averaging about 116 mL. This clone turned up a few times. Its antigen is currently unknown. V lost 9 bases, J lost 4 bases, and 8 bases stayed unmatched. CDR1 and CDR2 from the germline V gene are MDHEN and SYDVKM. This CDR3 comprises 13 residues. Study-level points and caveats: PCR could preferentially amplify shorter templates, alike in patients and controls. The VDJ junctions of type 1 diabetes patients carried fewer insertions and more deletions.

The study reverse transcribed the entire isolated RNA, so it sequenced expressed TCRB transcripts. Profiling relied on immunoSEQ multiplex PCR, and the TCRdb table lists in-frame clones only, not all of them. The sample has around 150,000 clones, approximately 8.1% seen once; the top ten hold approximately 0.65%. The sequence derives from a man aged 18 to 30 in good health. Sequenced sample: central memory CD4+ T cells from blood. The chain is built from TRBV28 and TRBJ2-5; TRBD2 matches at 7 bases. The CDR3 is CASSGEGRETQYF. DNA of the CDR3: TGTGCCAGTAGTGGGGAGGGAAGAGAGACCCAGTACTTC.